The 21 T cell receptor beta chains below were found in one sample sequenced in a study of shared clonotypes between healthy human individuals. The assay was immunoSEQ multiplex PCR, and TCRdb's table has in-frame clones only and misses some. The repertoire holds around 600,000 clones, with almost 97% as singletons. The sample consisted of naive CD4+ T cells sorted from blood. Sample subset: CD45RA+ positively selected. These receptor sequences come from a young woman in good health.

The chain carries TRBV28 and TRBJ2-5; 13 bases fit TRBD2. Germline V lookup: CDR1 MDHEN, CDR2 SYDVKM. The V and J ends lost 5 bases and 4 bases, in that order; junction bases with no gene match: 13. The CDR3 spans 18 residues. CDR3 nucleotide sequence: TGTGCCAGCAGTACCGCCCCCGGACTAGCGGGAGATCTAGAGACCCAGTACTTC. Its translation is CASSTAPGLAGDLETQYF.

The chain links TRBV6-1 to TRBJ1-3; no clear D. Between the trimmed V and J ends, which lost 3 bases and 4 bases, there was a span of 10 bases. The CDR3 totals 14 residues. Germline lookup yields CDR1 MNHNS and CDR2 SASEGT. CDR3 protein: CASSERFEGNTIYF. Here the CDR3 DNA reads TGTGCCAGCAGTGAGCGGTTCGAAGGAAACACCATATATTTT.

The CDR3 DNA follows: TGTGCCAGCAGCGTAGATTTAGGGCCGACTGGAAACACCATATATTTT. This gives the protein CASSVDLGPTGNTIYF. The chain uses TRBV9 and TRBJ1-3; no firm D call. This CDR3 has 16 residues. Deletions cut 0 bases from V and 2 bases from J, with 12 bases between. CDR1 and CDR2 from the germline V gene are SGDLS and YYNGEE.

As DNA, the CDR3 is TGTGCCAGCAGTCAACCGCCCAGAGAGCAGTACTTC. This translates into CASSQPPREQYF. The V and J genes are TRBV6-1 and TRBJ2-7; D uncertain. This CDR3 is 12 amino acids long. Germline CDR1 reads MNHNS; CDR2 reads SASEGT. Between the trimmed V and J ends, which lost 5 bases and 7 bases, there was a span of 12 bases.

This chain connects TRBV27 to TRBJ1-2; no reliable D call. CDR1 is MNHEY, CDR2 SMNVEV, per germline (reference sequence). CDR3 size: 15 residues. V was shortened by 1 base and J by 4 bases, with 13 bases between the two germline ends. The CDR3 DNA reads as TGTGCCAGCAGTTTATATGGGGATTTCGCCTATGGCTACACCTTC. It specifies CASSLYGDFAYGYTF.

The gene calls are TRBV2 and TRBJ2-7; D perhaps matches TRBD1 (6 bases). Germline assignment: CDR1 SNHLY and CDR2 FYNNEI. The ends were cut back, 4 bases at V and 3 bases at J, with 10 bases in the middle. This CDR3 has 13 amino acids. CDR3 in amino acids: CASSGDTYYEQYF. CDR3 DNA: TGTGCCAGCAGTGGGGACACTTACTACGAGCAGTACTTC.

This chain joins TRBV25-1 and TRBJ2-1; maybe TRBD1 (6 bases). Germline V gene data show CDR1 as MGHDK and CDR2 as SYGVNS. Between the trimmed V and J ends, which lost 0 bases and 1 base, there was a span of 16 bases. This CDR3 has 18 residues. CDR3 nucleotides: TGTGCCAGCAGTGAATACGGATACAGGGATATTTCCTACAATGAGCAGTTCTTC. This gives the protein CASSEYGYRDISYNEQFF.

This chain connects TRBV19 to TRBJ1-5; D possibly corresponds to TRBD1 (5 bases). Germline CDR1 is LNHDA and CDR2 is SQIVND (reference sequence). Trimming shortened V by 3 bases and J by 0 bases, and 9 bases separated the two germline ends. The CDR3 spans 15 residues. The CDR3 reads CASSIWGYSNQPQHF. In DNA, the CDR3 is TGTGCCAGTAGTATTTGGGGGTATAGCAATCAGCCCCAGCATTTT.

The CDR3 nucleotides are TGTGCCAGCAGCTTGGACAGGGGCAATTCACCCCTCCACTTT. Protein: CASSLDRGNSPLHF. J is TRBJ1-6 and V is TRBV5-6, with TRBD1 identical over 7 bases. The CDR3 length is 14 residues. Looked up from germline, CDR1 is SGHDT and CDR2 is YYEEEE. Germline trimming cut 0 bases from V and 7 bases from J; bases unmatched to any gene: 1.

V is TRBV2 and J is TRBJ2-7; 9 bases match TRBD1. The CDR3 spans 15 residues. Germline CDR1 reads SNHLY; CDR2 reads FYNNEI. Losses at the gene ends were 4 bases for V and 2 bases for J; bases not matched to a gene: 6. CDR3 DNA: TGTGCCAGCAGTGCTACCGGGACAGGGCCCTACGAGCAGTACTTC. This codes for CASSATGTGPYEQYF.

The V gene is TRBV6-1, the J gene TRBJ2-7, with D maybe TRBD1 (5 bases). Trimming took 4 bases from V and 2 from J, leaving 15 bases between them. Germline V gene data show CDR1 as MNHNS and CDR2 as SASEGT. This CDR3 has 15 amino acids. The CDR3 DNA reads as TGTGCCAGCAGTGCGGTAGAACAGGTGACCTACGAGCAGTACTTC. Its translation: CASSAVEQVTYEQYF.

The CDR3 DNA reads TGTGCCAGCAGTTTACCCGGGGTATCGGGGGCTCGTGGAAACACCATATATTTT. Amino acids: CASSLPGVSGARGNTIYF. The chain carries TRBV28 and TRBJ1-3; possible D gene TRBD1, 6 bases. The CDR3 contains 18 residues. V dropped 2 bases and J dropped 3 bases, with 20 bases sitting between them. Germline assignment: CDR1 MDHEN and CDR2 SYDVKM.

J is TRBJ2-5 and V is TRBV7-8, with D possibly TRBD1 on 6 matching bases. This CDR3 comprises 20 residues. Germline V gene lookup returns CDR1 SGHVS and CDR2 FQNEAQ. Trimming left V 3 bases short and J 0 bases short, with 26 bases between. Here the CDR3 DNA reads TGTGCCAGCAGCTTTACTCGCGGGCGAAGAGGGACACCGTACCAAGAGACCCAGTACTTC. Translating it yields CASSFTRGRRGTPYQETQYF. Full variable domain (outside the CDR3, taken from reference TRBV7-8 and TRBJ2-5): GAGVSQSPRYKVAKRGQDVALRCDPISGHVSLFWYQQALGQGPEFLTYFQNEAQLDKSGLPSDRFFAERPEGSVSTLKIQRTQQEDSAVYLCASSFTRGRRGTPYQETQYFGPGTRLLVL.

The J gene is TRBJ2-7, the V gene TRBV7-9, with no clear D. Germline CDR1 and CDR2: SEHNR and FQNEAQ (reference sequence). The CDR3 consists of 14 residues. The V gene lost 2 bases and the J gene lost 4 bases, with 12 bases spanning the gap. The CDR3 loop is CASSLIEKEYEQYF. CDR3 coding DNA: TGTGCCAGCAGCTTAATAGAGAAGGAATACGAGCAGTACTTC. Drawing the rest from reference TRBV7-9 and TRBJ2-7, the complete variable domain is DTGVSQNPRHKITKRGQNVTFRCDPISEHNRLYWYRQTLGQGPEFLTYFQNEAQLEKSRLLSDRFSAERPKGSFSTLEIQRTEQGDSAMYLCASSLIEKEYEQYFGPGTRLTVT.

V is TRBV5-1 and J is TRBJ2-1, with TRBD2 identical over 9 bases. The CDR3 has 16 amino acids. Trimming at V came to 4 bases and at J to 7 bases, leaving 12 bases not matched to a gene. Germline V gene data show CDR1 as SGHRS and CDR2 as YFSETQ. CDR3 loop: CASSLLLAGVVNEQFF. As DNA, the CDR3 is TGCGCCAGCAGCCTACTTTTAGCGGGAGTTGTGAATGAGCAGTTCTTC. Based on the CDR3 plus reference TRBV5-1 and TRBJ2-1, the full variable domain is KAGVTQTPRYLIKTRGQQVTLSCSPISGHRSVSWYQQTPGQGLQFLFEYFSETQRNKGNFPGRFSGRQFSNSRSEMNVSTLELGDSALYLCASSLLLAGVVNEQFFGPGTRLTVL.

The CDR3 here is CASSLAGTGEREQYF. CDR3 coding DNA: TGTGCCAGCAGTTTAGCCGGGACAGGGGAACGCGAGCAGTACTTC. This sequence joins TRBV27 and TRBJ2-7; 10 bases are a match to TRBD1. This CDR3 region has 15 residues. Germline V CDR1 and CDR2: MNHEY, SMNVEV (reference sequence). V gave up 2 bases and J gave up 6 bases; unmatched junction bases: 7.

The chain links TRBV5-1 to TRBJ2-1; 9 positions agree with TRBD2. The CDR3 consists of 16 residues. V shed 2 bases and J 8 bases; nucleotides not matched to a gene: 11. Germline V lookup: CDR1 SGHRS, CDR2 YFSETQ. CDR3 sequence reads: CASSLTPGTSFDEQFF. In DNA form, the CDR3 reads TGCGCCAGCAGCTTAACCCCCGGGACTAGCTTCGATGAGCAGTTCTTC. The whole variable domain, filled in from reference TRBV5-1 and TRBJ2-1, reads KAGVTQTPRYLIKTRGQQVTLSCSPISGHRSVSWYQQTPGQGLQFLFEYFSETQRNKGNFPGRFSGRQFSNSRSEMNVSTLELGDSALYLCASSLTPGTSFDEQFFGPGTRLTVL.

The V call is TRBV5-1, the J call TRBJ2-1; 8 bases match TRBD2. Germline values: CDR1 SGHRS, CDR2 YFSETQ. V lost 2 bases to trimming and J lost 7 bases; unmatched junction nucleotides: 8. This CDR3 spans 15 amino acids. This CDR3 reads CASSFGTRGQNEQFF. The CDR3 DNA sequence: TGCGCCAGCAGCTTCGGGACTAGGGGTCAGAATGAGCAGTTCTTC.

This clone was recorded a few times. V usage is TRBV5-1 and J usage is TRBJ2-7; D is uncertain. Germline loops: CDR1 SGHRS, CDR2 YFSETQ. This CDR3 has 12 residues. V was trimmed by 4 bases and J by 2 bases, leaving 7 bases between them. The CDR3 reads CASSGVTYEQYF. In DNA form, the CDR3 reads TGCGCCAGCAGCGGGGTCACCTACGAGCAGTACTTC.

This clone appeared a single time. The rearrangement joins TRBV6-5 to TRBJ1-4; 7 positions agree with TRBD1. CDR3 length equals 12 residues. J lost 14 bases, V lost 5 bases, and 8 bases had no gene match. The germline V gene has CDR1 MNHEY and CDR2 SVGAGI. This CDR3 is CASSETTGKLFF. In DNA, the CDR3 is TGTGCCAGCAGTGAGACGACAGGGAAGCTGTTTTTT.

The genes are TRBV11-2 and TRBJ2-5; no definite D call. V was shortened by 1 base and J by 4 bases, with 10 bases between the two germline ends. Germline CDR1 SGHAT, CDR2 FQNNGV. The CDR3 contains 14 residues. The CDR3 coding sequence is TGTGCCAGCAGCTTAGCCACTTTCGGAGAGACCCAGTACTTC. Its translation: CASSLATFGETQYF.